This T cell receptor beta chain was identified during a study of T cell repertoires in cytomegalovirus infection. Turning to the study itself: The authors used CMV epitopes that were HLA-C-restricted (recently identified) and HLA-B-restricted (well studied). Public TCR beta signatures were indicative of both CMV infection and a matching HLA type.

As concerns this clonotype: Antigen specificity is unknown.

Study observations and caveats: HLA-C-restricted, CMV-specific TCR beta clonotypes were dominant ex vivo. Cumulative frequency of public TCR beta families picked out carriers of CMV plus the relevant HLA.

CDR3 length equals 15 residues. V was cut by 4 bases and J by 8 bases, with 18 bases left in between. Germline V gives CDR1 SGHRS, CDR2 YFSETQ. MiXCR, applied by TCRdb to the reads, yields one record per CDR3 protein. The repertoire has hundreds of thousands of distinct CDR3 sequences, around 35% of them found once; the top ten carry approximately 18%. This rearrangement joins TRBV5-1 to TRBJ1-4; possible D gene TRBD1, 6 bases. The receptor's source is a human donor in good health (CMV status not recorded). Some clones in this sample may be carry-over from other donors' samples. This specimen consisted of cultured PBMCs, obtained from culture after CMV antigen stimulation. CDR3 DNA: TGCGCCAGCAGCCGTGATCAGGGGTCCGGGGAAAAACTGTTTTTT. Its protein is CASSRDQGSGEKLFF.